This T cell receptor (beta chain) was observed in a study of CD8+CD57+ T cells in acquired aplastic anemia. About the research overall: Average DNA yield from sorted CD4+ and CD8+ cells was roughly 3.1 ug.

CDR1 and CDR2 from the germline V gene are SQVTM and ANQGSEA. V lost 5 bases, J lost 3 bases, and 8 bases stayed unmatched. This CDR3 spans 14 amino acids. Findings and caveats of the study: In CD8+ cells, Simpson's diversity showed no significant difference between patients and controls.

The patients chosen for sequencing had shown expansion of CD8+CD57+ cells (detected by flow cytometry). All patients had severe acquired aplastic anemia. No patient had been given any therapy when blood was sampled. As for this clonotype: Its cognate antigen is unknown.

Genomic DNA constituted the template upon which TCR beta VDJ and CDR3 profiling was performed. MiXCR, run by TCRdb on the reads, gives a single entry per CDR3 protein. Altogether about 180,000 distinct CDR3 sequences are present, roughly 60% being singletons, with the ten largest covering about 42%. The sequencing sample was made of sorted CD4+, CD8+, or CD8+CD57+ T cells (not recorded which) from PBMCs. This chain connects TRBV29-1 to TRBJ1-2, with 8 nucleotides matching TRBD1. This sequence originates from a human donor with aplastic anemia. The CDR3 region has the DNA TGCAGCGTTTCCGGGGCAGGGGGCGACTATGGCTACACCTTC. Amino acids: CSVSGAGGDYGYTF.